These 29 T cell receptor beta chains were all obtained from the same sample, sequenced in a study of blood T cell repertoires in COVID-19. Repertoires were generated with immunoSEQ multiplex PCR, while TCRdb's copy carries only in-frame clones and drops some. This table holds 250,000 to 350,000 clones, 85% to 90% found once. Sequenced input: peripheral blood. These receptors all come from a woman between 45 and 60 years old with active or convalescent COVID-19.

The chain combines TRBV11-2 with TRBJ2-4; maybe TRBD1 (7 bases). From germline, CDR1 is SGHAT and CDR2 FQNNGV. Deletions cut 3 bases from V and 2 bases from J, with 17 bases between. This CDR3 is built from 17 residues. This CDR3 reads CASSLRDSSVSKNIQYF. The CDR3 region has the DNA TGTGCCAGCAGCTTGCGGGACAGCAGTGTTTCCAAAAACATTCAGTACTTC.

The chain is built from TRBV6-6 and TRBJ2-1, with D tentatively TRBD1 (6 bases). Trimming removed 2 bases from V and 0 bases from J, with 11 bases in between. The CDR3 runs to 16 residues. Germline V gives CDR1 MNHNY, CDR2 SVGAGI (reference sequence). CDR3 sequence reads: CASSYVGTSSYNEQFF. The DNA of the CDR3 is TGTGCCAGCAGTTACGTTGGGACAAGCTCCTACAATGAGCAGTTCTTC.

This chain uses TRBV11-2 with TRBJ2-7; 8 bases are a match to TRBD1. The J segment lost 2 bases and the V segment lost 4 bases, leaving 10 bases of the junction unmatched. The CDR3 totals 16 residues. Germline V CDR1 and CDR2: SGHAT, FQNNGV. The CDR3 coding sequence is TGTGCCAGCAGCTCCCTCCGGACAGGGAGTCCCTACGAGCAGTACTTC. As protein: CASSSLRTGSPYEQYF.

The chain employs TRBV7-2 and TRBJ2-2, with 8 bases lining up with TRBD2. Germline values: CDR1 SGHTA, CDR2 FQGNSA. The CDR3 has 18 amino acids. The junction had 17 bases not matched to a gene; V was cut back by 5 bases and J by 6 bases. DNA of the CDR3: TGTGCCAGCAGCCCGCGGTTCTTACAGGGACTAGGGGCCGGGGAGCTGTTTTTT. Translated: CASSPRFLQGLGAGELFF.

The chain combines TRBV7-2 with TRBJ2-3; TRBD2 is a possible D gene (5 bases). V shed 5 bases and J shed 2 bases, with 14 bases lying between them. The CDR3 runs to 15 residues. The germline CDR1 and CDR2 sequences are SGHTA and FQGNSA. The DNA of the CDR3 is TGTGCCAGCAGCGTACAGAGCGGTAACACAGATACGCAGTATTTT. Its protein product is CASSVQSGNTDTQYF.

A note on this clone: This sample includes further DNA sequences coding for the same CDR3. The gene calls are TRBV7-2 and TRBJ2-2, with D uncertain. CDR3 length: 13 amino acids. The germline V gene has CDR1 SGHTA and CDR2 FQGNSA. The V gene lost 3 bases and the J gene lost 4 bases, with 6 bases spanning the gap. CDR3 sequence reads: CASSLRRTGELFF. Here the CDR3 DNA reads TGTGCCAGCAGCTTGAGGCGCACCGGGGAGCTGTTTTTT.

The chain combines TRBV5-1 with TRBJ2-7; TRBD2 agrees at 9 bases. CDR1 and CDR2 from the germline V gene are SGHRS and YFSETQ. With V trimmed by 0 bases and J by 0 bases, 10 bases remained unmatched. The CDR3 has 18 amino acids. The CDR3 sequence is CASSLVDSGGPSSYEQYF. The CDR3 DNA sequence: TGCGCCAGCAGCTTGGTTGATAGCGGGGGCCCGAGCTCCTACGAGCAGTACTTC.

V and J are TRBV24-1 and TRBJ2-7; weak D call: TRBD1 (6 bases). Germline-derived CDR1 and CDR2 are KGHDR and SFDVKD. CDR3 length: 13 residues. V was trimmed by 3 bases and J by 6 bases, leaving 11 bases between them. The CDR3 nucleotides read TGTGCCACCAGTGATCCACAGGGATCCGAGCAGTACTTC. It translates to CATSDPQGSEQYF.

This chain joins TRBV3-1 (or the pseudogene TRBV3-2) and TRBJ2-7, with D possibly being TRBD1 (5 bases). Germline values: CDR1 LGHDT, CDR2 YNNKEL (reference sequence). V was shortened by 4 bases and J by 8 bases, with 18 bases between the two germline ends. CDR3 size: 14 residues. The CDR3 nucleotides are TGTGCCAGCAGCCCAAAAAGGGGCCCTCCCAAGCAGTACTTC. Its protein is CASSPKRGPPKQYF.

The rearrangement uses TRBV7-9 and TRBJ2-7; 11 positions match TRBD2. This CDR3 has 14 amino acids. J was trimmed by 3 bases and V by 5 bases; bases with no gene match: 3. In germline, CDR1 is SEHNR, CDR2 FQNEAQ (reference sequence). The CDR3 is CASSPLAGGYEQYF. The CDR3 nucleotides are TGTGCCAGCAGCCCGCTAGCGGGAGGCTACGAGCAGTACTTC.

This chain connects TRBV4-3 to TRBJ1-2; 8 bases are a match to TRBD1. Per the germline V gene, CDR1 is LGHNA and CDR2 is YSLEER. The ends lost 0 bases at V and 6 bases at J; junction bases unmatched: 9. The CDR3 covers 16 residues. The CDR3 loop reads CASSQDLSSGGNGYTF. The CDR3 DNA reads TGCGCCAGCAGCCAAGATTTATCATCAGGGGGCAATGGCTACACCTTC.

V gene TRBV9 combines with J gene TRBJ2-3, with 8 bases that match TRBD1. Germline V gene sequence: CDR1 SGDLS, CDR2 YYNGEE. The ends lost 4 bases at V and 0 bases at J; junction bases unmatched: 13. This CDR3 contains 18 residues. The CDR3 DNA is TGTGCCAGCAGCCACCCCGGGACAGGCCCCCCGAGCACAGATACGCAGTATTTT. This encodes CASSHPGTGPPSTDTQYF.

Notes on this clone: This same CDR3 is encoded by further DNA sequences in the sample. This chain connects TRBV18 to TRBJ1-2; TRBD1 matches at 10 bases. V lost 3 bases, J lost 8 bases, and 6 bases stayed unmatched. The CDR3 is made up of 14 amino acids. Germline CDR1 and CDR2: KGHSH and LQKENI. CDR3 residues: CASSPGTGENGYTF. In nucleotides, the CDR3 is TGTGCCAGCTCACCGGGGACAGGGGAGAACGGCTACACCTTC. Using reference TRBV18 and TRBJ1-2 for the parts outside the CDR3, the full variable domain is NAGVMQNPRHLVRRRGQEARLRCSPMKGHSHVYWYRQLPEEGLKFMVYLQKENIIDESGMPKERFSAEFPKEGPSILRIQQVVRGDSAAYFCASSPGTGENGYTFGSGTRLTVV.

Concerning this clone: The sample carries other DNA sequences with the same CDR3. The V call is TRBV6-5, the J call TRBJ1-2; D call uncertain. The germline CDR1 and CDR2 sequences are MNHEY and SVGAGI. V lost 2 bases and J 2 bases, leaving 6 bases between the germline ends. The CDR3 runs 13 residues. This CDR3 reads CASSYGQNYGYTF. The CDR3 DNA follows: TGTGCCAGCAGTTACGGGCAGAACTATGGCTACACCTTC.

Only a few counts were recorded for this clone. The sample contains more than one DNA sequence encoding this CDR3. The chain links TRBV18 to TRBJ2-7; TRBD2 aligns across 7 bases. Trimming removed 4 bases from V and 2 bases from J; junction bases left unmatched: 5. CDR3 size: 14 residues. Germline loops: CDR1 KGHSH, CDR2 LQKENI. This CDR3 is CASSRGAGTYEQYF. Here the CDR3 DNA reads TGTGCCAGCTCACGTGGAGCGGGGACCTACGAGCAGTACTTC.

V and J are TRBV19 and TRBJ2-3, with 7 bases matching TRBD2. CDR1 is LNHDA and CDR2 is SQIVND in the germline V gene (reference sequence). This CDR3 is 15 amino acids long. The V and J ends lost 5 bases and 3 bases, in that order; junction bases with no gene match: 8. The CDR3 reads CASSWTGTKTDTQYF. CDR3 coding DNA: TGTGCCAGTAGTTGGACCGGGACTAAAACAGATACGCAGTATTTT.

The chain joins TRBV30 to TRBJ1-6; TRBD1 matches 7 bases. J was trimmed by 6 bases and V by 4 bases; bases with no gene match: 6. CDR3 length: 14 residues. CDR1 and CDR2 from the germline V gene are GTSNPN and SVGIG (reference sequence). CDR3 protein: CAWTAGQANSPLHF. CDR3 sequence (DNA): TGTGCCTGGACCGCAGGACAGGCTAATTCACCCCTCCACTTT.

The V call is TRBV18, the J call TRBJ2-7; 8 bases are a match to TRBD2. V was clipped by 2 bases and J by 5 bases; unmatched bases: 8. Germline loops: CDR1 KGHSH, CDR2 LQKENI. The CDR3 has 15 residues. The CDR3 nucleotides read TGTGCCAGCTCACCAAGGTCTAGCGGGCACCACGAGCAGTACTTC. It specifies CASSPRSSGHHEQYF.

The gene calls are TRBV9 and TRBJ2-3; no clear D. Germline assignment: CDR1 SGDLS and CDR2 YYNGEE. The CDR3 totals 12 residues. Trimming cost V 1 base and J 4 bases, with 4 bases left between them. The CDR3 here is CASSVTADTQYF. In DNA, the CDR3 is TGTGCCAGCAGCGTAACAGCAGATACGCAGTATTTT.

The chain is built from TRBV7-8 and TRBJ2-5; D perhaps matches TRBD2 (6 bases). Trimming took 1 base from V and 6 from J, leaving 18 bases between them. The V gene's germline CDR1 is SGHVS and CDR2 FQNEAQ. The CDR3 sequence is 16 residues long. The CDR3 here is CASSLEPAASVQTQYF. In nucleotides, the CDR3 is TGTGCCAGCAGCTTAGAACCCGCGGCTAGCGTACAGACCCAGTACTTC.

The J gene is TRBJ1-1, the V gene TRBV6-5; weak D call: TRBD1 (6 bases). Germline loops: CDR1 MNHEY, CDR2 SVGAGI. The CDR3 is 15 amino acids. Trimming stripped 0 bases from V and 0 bases from J, with 8 bases between. The CDR3 DNA is TGTGCCAGCAGTTACTCGCAGGGGATGAACACTGAAGCTTTCTTT. Residues: CASSYSQGMNTEAFF.

The chain links TRBV7-2 to TRBJ2-1, with 7 bases identical to TRBD1. Germline assignment: CDR1 SGHTA and CDR2 FQGNSA. CDR3 length: 16 residues. Trimming removed 3 bases from V and 7 bases from J; junction bases left unmatched: 12. The CDR3 bases are TGTGCCAGCAGCTTTGACAGGGATCAGGTACGGAATGAGCAGTTCTTC. This translates into CASSFDRDQVRNEQFF. The variable domain in full, completed from reference TRBV7-2 and TRBJ2-1, reads GAGVSQSPSNKVTEKGKDVELRCDPISGHTALYWYRQSLGQGLEFLIYFQGNSAPDKSGLPSDRFSAERTGGSVSTLTIQRTQQEDSAVYLCASSFDRDQVRNEQFFGPGTRLTVL.

V is TRBV24-1 and J is TRBJ1-1, with D perhaps TRBD1 (6 bases). CDR1 and CDR2 from the germline V gene are KGHDR and SFDVKD. CDR3 length: 14 amino acids. Trimming shortened V by 8 bases and J by 0 bases, and 12 bases separated the two germline ends. DNA of the CDR3: TGTGCCACCACAGGGGCCGGGATGAACACTGAAGCTTTCTTT. Translated: CATTGAGMNTEAFF.

The CDR3 DNA is TGCACCAGCAGCCGGACAGGGCAGGATGGCTACACCTTC. It encodes CTSSRTGQDGYTF. The V and J genes are TRBV1 and TRBJ1-2; TRBD1 is taken as the D call from the table, unchecked against the DNA. TRBV1 is a listed pseudogene. The CDR3 runs 13 residues.

The chain joins TRBV21-1 to TRBJ1-3; the D call TRBD1 from the table was never checked on the DNA. TRBV21-1 is a pseudogene locus. This CDR3 spans 15 amino acids. The CDR3: CASSKVGQAGNTIYF. The CDR3 region has the DNA TGTGCCAGCAGCAAAGTCGGACAGGCTGGAAACACCATATATTTT.

The sample holds a few counts of this clone. V gene TRBV11-3 combines with J gene TRBJ2-7; no reliable D call. V dropped 1 base and J dropped 2 bases, with 6 bases sitting between them. The CDR3 extends over 13 amino acids. Germline CDR1 is SGHNT and CDR2 is YENEEA. This CDR3 reads CASSLGAPYEQYF. The CDR3 region has the DNA TGTGCCAGCAGCTTAGGGGCTCCCTACGAGCAGTACTTC.

V and J are TRBV27 and TRBJ2-1; 8 bases align to TRBD2. The CDR3 has 15 residues. Germline loops: CDR1 MNHEY, CDR2 SMNVEV (reference sequence). Unmatched junction bases numbered 9, after V lost 3 bases and J lost 8 bases. The CDR3, as DNA: TGTGCCAGCAGTTTTACCGGGAGGGCCCCGGATGAGCAGTTCTTC. Amino acid sequence: CASSFTGRAPDEQFF.

The J gene is TRBJ1-1, the V gene TRBV6-5; D gene unclear. The CDR3 extends over 13 amino acids. The germline V and J ends were trimmed by 0 bases and 3 bases, with 5 bases remaining between them. Germline V gene data show CDR1 as MNHEY and CDR2 as SVGAGI. The CDR3 DNA reads TGTGCCAGCAGTTACTCGGAGTACACTGAAGCTTTCTTT. This translates into CASSYSEYTEAFF.

V is TRBV4-2 and J is TRBJ2-1, with 13 bases lining up with TRBD2. With 1 base clipped from V and 7 bases from J, the junction kept 4 bases outside the gene matches. The CDR3 contains 16 residues. Germline assignment: CDR1 LGHNA and CDR2 YNFKEQ. The CDR3 sequence: CASSQGGLAGDNEQFF. In nucleotides, the CDR3 is TGTGCCAGCAGCCAAGGTGGACTAGCGGGAGATAATGAGCAGTTCTTC.